This passage covers 31 T cell receptor beta chains from one sample sequenced in a study of shared clonotypes between healthy human individuals. Naive CD8 cells were CD45RO-negative, positively selected for CCR7, excluding terminally differentiated effector memory CD45RA+ cells. Clones were sequenced by immunoSEQ multiplex PCR, and TCRdb holds only the in-frame ones, with some missing. The sample yields about 2.1 million clones, under 95% seen once. Sequenced material: naive CD8+ T cells from PBMCs. The receptors shown here come from a man aged 18 to 29 in good health. Some clones in this sample may be carry-over from other donors' samples.

This clone was counted once. V usage is TRBV27 and J usage is TRBJ2-2; D is unclear. In germline, CDR1 is MNHEY, CDR2 SMNVEV (reference sequence). V lost 6 bases and J lost 1, with 18 bases in between. The CDR3 contains 17 residues. The CDR3 loop is CASSLVPKAVNTGELFF. CDR3 nucleotide sequence: TGTGCCAGCAGCCTGGTCCCAAAGGCAGTGAACACCGGGGAGCTGTTTTTT.

As regards this clone: Additional DNA sequences in this sample encode the identical CDR3. This rearrangement joins TRBV2 to TRBJ2-7, with 11 bases aligning to TRBD2. This CDR3 has 15 residues. Germline CDR1 reads SNHLY; CDR2 reads FYNNEI. Germline trimming cut 4 bases from V and 2 bases from J; bases unmatched to any gene: 4. CDR3 sequence reads: CASSGTSGLTYEQYF. CDR3 nucleotide sequence: TGTGCCAGCAGTGGGACTAGCGGGTTAACCTACGAGCAGTACTTC. The full variable domain, in which reference TRBV2 and TRBJ2-7 provide the parts outside the CDR3, is EPEVTQTPSHQVTQMGQEVILRCVPISNHLYFYWYRQILGQKVEFLVSFYNNEISEKSEIFDDQFSVERPDGSNFTLKIRSTKLEDSAMYFCASSGTSGLTYEQYFGPGTRLTVT.

The chain recombines TRBV5-1 with TRBJ2-2; D gene unclear. Germline V gives CDR1 SGHRS, CDR2 YFSETQ. CDR3 length: 13 residues. V was cut by 4 bases and J by 5 bases, with 9 bases left in between. The CDR3 here is CASSPDLTGELFF. The CDR3, as DNA: TGCGCCAGCAGCCCCGACTTGACCGGGGAGCTGTTTTTT.

As concerns this clone: Other DNA variants within this sample encode the same CDR3. The V call is TRBV7-2, the J call TRBJ1-1, with 9 bases identical to TRBD1. The germline gives CDR1 SGHTA, CDR2 FQGNSA. This CDR3 region has 15 residues. V lost 4 bases to trimming and J lost 0 bases; unmatched junction nucleotides: 3. Here the CDR3 reads CASSSRTGVNTEAFF. The CDR3 nucleotides are TGTGCCAGCAGCTCTCGGACAGGGGTGAACACTGAAGCTTTCTTT.

The DNA for the CDR3 is TGTGCCAGCAGCGTAGGGGGGTCTCCAGCCAAAAACATTCAGTACTTC. This translates into CASSVGGSPAKNIQYF. The genes are TRBV9 and TRBJ2-4, with D perhaps matching TRBD1 or TRBD2 (5 bases each). With 0 bases removed from V and 0 bases from J, the gap between germline ends came to 10 bases. There are 16 residues in the CDR3. Germline V CDR1 and CDR2: SGDLS, YYNGEE.

The chain links TRBV11-1 to TRBJ2-7; tentatively, D is TRBD2 (5 bases). Per germline, CDR1 SGHAT and CDR2 FQDESV (reference sequence). This CDR3 has 15 amino acids. With 2 bases removed from V and 5 bases from J, the gap between germline ends came to 16 bases. The DNA of the CDR3 is TGTGCCAGCAGCTTATTTTGGACGGGAAAGAACGAGCAGTACTTC. Residues: CASSLFWTGKNEQYF.

The V gene is TRBV5-1, the J gene TRBJ2-5; D call uncertain. Gene TRBJ2-7 matches the end of the DNA better, so the J call may be wrong. The CDR3 is made up of 13 amino acids. Per germline, CDR1 SGHRS and CDR2 YFSETQ. CDR3 nucleotides: TGCGCCAGCAGCCCGGTAGGGTCCTACGAGCAGTACTTC. It yields the protein CASSPVGSYEQYF.

J is TRBJ2-7 and V is TRBV5-4; 8 positions match TRBD2. Germline trimming cut 2 bases from V and 4 bases from J; bases unmatched to any gene: 8. The V gene's germline CDR1 is SGHNT and CDR2 YYREEE (reference sequence). This CDR3 has 15 amino acids. The CDR3 is CASSFWSGSGYEQYF. The CDR3, as DNA: TGTGCCAGCAGCTTTTGGAGCGGGAGTGGGTACGAGCAGTACTTC. Full variable domain (rest looked up from reference TRBV5-4 and TRBJ2-7): ETGVTQSPTHLIKTRGQQVTLRCSSQSGHNTVSWYQQALGQGPQFIFQYYREEENGRGNFPPRFSGLQFPNYSSELNVNALELDDSALYLCASSFWSGSGYEQYFGPGTRLTVT.

This rearrangement joins TRBV28 to TRBJ2-3; D tentatively reads TRBD1 or TRBD2 (6 bases each). Between the trimmed V and J ends, which lost 5 bases and 6 bases, there was a span of 21 bases. Germline V gives CDR1 MDHEN, CDR2 SYDVKM. This CDR3 has 16 amino acids. The CDR3 nucleotides are TGTGCCAGCAGTACCAGACAGGAGGAGGGGGAGGATACGCAGTATTTT. Protein product: CASSTRQEEGEDTQYF.

The gene calls are TRBV7-8 and TRBJ2-2; TRBD2 might be the D (5 bases). This CDR3 is 13 amino acids long. V was shortened by 3 bases and J by 5 bases, with 7 bases between the two germline ends. Germline V gives CDR1 SGHVS, CDR2 FQNEAQ. The CDR3 nucleotides are TGTGCCAGCAGCTTTACTAGTACCGGGGAGCTGTTTTTT. Protein: CASSFTSTGELFF.

J is TRBJ2-7 and V is TRBV7-9; D tentatively fits TRBD1 or TRBD2 (5 bases each). The V end was cut by 1 base, the J end by 6 bases, with 13 bases between. Per the germline V gene, CDR1 is SEHNR and CDR2 is FQNEAQ (reference sequence). The CDR3 extends over 14 amino acids. The CDR3 nucleotides read TGTGCCAGCAGCTTAGTAGGGGAGAAGCGCGAGCAGTACTTC. Protein: CASSLVGEKREQYF.

The chain recombines TRBV4-3 with TRBJ2-1, with D tentatively TRBD1 (6 bases). The ends were cut back, 0 bases at V and 3 bases at J, with 27 bases in the middle. In germline, CDR1 is LGHNA, CDR2 YSLEER. The CDR3 consists of 21 residues. CDR3: CASSQDIYQGSSIPSYNEQFF. The CDR3, as DNA: TGCGCCAGCAGCCAAGATATTTACCAGGGGTCCAGCATACCCAGCTACAATGAGCAGTTCTTC.

V is TRBV29-1 and J is TRBJ1-4, with D hard to call. The CDR3 length is 13 residues. V lost 3 bases and J 4 bases, leaving 9 bases between the germline ends. Germline-derived CDR1 and CDR2 are SQVTM and ANQGSEA. CDR3: CSVEADFNEKLFF. The DNA for the CDR3 is TGCAGCGTTGAGGCAGACTTTAATGAAAAACTGTTTTTT.

The CDR3: CASSPQGLLSYEQYF. The CDR3 DNA follows: TGTGCCAGCAGCCCTCAGGGGCTTCTCTCCTACGAGCAGTACTTC. The rearrangement links TRBV11-2 to TRBJ2-7; a weak D match, TRBD1 (6 bases). This CDR3 is built from 15 residues. Trimming removed 5 bases from V and 0 bases from J, with 14 bases in between. Looked up from germline, CDR1 is SGHAT and CDR2 is FQNNGV. Variable domain in full (rest from reference TRBV11-2 and TRBJ2-7): EAGVAQSPRYKIIEKRQSVAFWCNPISGHATLYWYQQILGQGPKLLIQFQNNGVVDDSQLPKDRFSAERLKGVDSTLKIQPAKLEDSAVYLCASSPQGLLSYEQYFGPGTRLTVT.

The chain uses TRBV21-1 and TRBJ2-2; the table's D gene call, TRBD2, was not cross checked with the DNA. TRBV21-1 is flagged as a pseudogene. The CDR3 totals 17 residues. CDR3 amino acids: CASSKTLAGGNTGELFF. In DNA form, the CDR3 reads TGTGCCAGCAGCAAAACACTAGCGGGAGGGAACACCGGGGAGCTGTTTTTT.

Here the CDR3 DNA reads TGTGCCAGCAGCCCCGGGACAGGGTATTCCGAGCAGTACTTC. It is translated as CASSPGTGYSEQYF. The gene calls are TRBV6-1 and TRBJ2-7; 9 nucleotides line up with TRBD1. In germline, CDR1 is MNHNS, CDR2 SASEGT. Losses at the gene ends were 6 bases for V and 6 bases for J; bases not matched to a gene: 9. The CDR3 runs 14 residues.

The CDR3 DNA reads as TGTGCCAGCAGCGTCGAAGGTAGTGCGGGAGGCCCCCCTTACAATGAGCAGTTCTTC. Protein sequence: CASSVEGSAGGPPYNEQFF. This sequence joins TRBV9 and TRBJ2-1; TRBD2 matches at 8 bases. Trimming cost V 2 bases and J 4 bases; bases outside gene matches: 17. Germline assignment: CDR1 SGDLS and CDR2 YYNGEE. The CDR3 contains 19 residues.

The chain has TRBV27 and TRBJ2-2; D is undetermined. The CDR3 covers 13 residues. Germline CDR1 and CDR2: MNHEY and SMNVEV (reference sequence). The V end lost 2 bases, the J end lost 8 bases, and 9 bases lay between the germline ends. In DNA, the CDR3 is TGTGCCAGCAGTTTAGCCCCGGCAGGGGAGCTGTTTTTT. Translating it yields CASSLAPAGELFF.

As to this clone: The same CDR3 is also encoded by other DNA sequences in this sample. The chain has TRBV4-1 and TRBJ2-5, with D uncertain. This CDR3 has 13 residues. CDR1 is MGHRA and CDR2 is YSYEKL in the germline V gene. Between the trimmed V and J ends, which lost 4 bases and 1 base, there was a span of 7 bases. The DNA for the CDR3 is TGCGCCAGCAGCCCCGGGTCCCAAGAGACCCAGTACTTC. This sequence encodes CASSPGSQETQYF.

This clone was seen only once. The chain uses TRBV18 and TRBJ2-2; D call uncertain. The CDR3 is 13 residues long. Germline V lookup: CDR1 KGHSH, CDR2 LQKENI. V shed 2 bases and J shed 5 bases, with 6 bases lying between them. CDR3 nucleotide sequence: TGTGCCAGCTCACCAGAGGAAACCGGGGAGCTGTTTTTT. It translates to CASSPEETGELFF.

The V and J genes are TRBV5-5 and TRBJ2-1; the match to TRBD1 covers 9 bases. CDR3 length equals 15 residues. Looked up from germline, CDR1 is SGHKS and CDR2 is YYEKEE (reference sequence). Germline trimming cut 4 bases from V and 2 bases from J; bases unmatched to any gene: 4. The CDR3, as DNA: TGTGCCAGCAGCCTCCGGGACAGGGCCTACAATGAGCAGTTCTTC. Its protein product is CASSLRDRAYNEQFF.

V usage is TRBV6-4 and J usage is TRBJ2-1; 9 bases map to TRBD1. The CDR3 contains 16 residues. J gave up 5 bases and V 2 bases, and 7 bases lay outside the gene matches. CDR1 and CDR2 (germline): MRHNA, SNTAGT. CDR3 sequence: CASSDPGTGWDNEQFF. The CDR3, as DNA: TGTGCCAGCAGTGACCCCGGGACAGGGTGGGACAATGAGCAGTTCTTC.

The genes are TRBV19 and TRBJ1-1; D possibly corresponds to TRBD1 (6 bases). The germline V gene has CDR1 LNHDA and CDR2 SQIVND (reference sequence). This CDR3 spans 14 amino acids. The ends were cut back, 3 bases at V and 5 bases at J, with 13 bases in the middle. The CDR3 sequence: CASSIRGTRTEAFF. The DNA of the CDR3 is TGTGCCAGTAGTATTAGGGGGACGAGGACTGAAGCTTTCTTT.

CDR3 sequence reads: CASSQEPSEQYF. CDR3 nucleotides: TGCGCCAGCAGCCAAGAACCCTCCGAGCAGTACTTC. The genes are TRBV4-1 and TRBJ2-7, with no clear D. V lost 0 bases, J lost 6 bases, and 6 bases lay in between. The germline gives CDR1 MGHRA, CDR2 YSYEKL. CDR3 length: 12 residues.

The chain uses TRBV27 and TRBJ2-2; the match to TRBD1 covers 9 bases. The CDR3 runs to 16 residues. Per the germline V gene, CDR1 is MNHEY and CDR2 is SMNVEV (reference sequence). V was pared by 2 bases and J by 6 bases, with 7 bases of the junction left unmatched. The CDR3 DNA follows: TGTGCCAGCAGTTTACTCTTGGGACAGGGCCCCGGGGAGCTGTTTTTT. Translation: CASSLLLGQGPGELFF.

V usage is TRBV6-5 and J usage is TRBJ1-2, with 9 positions matching TRBD1. Trimming took 2 bases from V and 4 from J; bases not matched to a gene: 8. Germline CDR1 and CDR2: MNHEY and SVGAGI. The CDR3 runs to 16 residues. CDR3 coding DNA: TGTGCCAGCAGTTACACAGGGGGCGCGTTAACCTATGGCTACACCTTC. Its translation is CASSYTGGALTYGYTF.

The chain couples TRBV7-6 to TRBJ2-1; D gene uncertain. Germline V CDR1 and CDR2: SGHVS, FNYEAQ. Between the trimmed V and J ends, which lost 1 base and 8 bases, there was a span of 12 bases. The CDR3 loop spans 14 amino acids. The CDR3: CASSLVATADEQFF. CDR3 DNA sequence: TGTGCCAGCAGCTTAGTGGCAACGGCCGATGAGCAGTTCTTC.

The gene calls are TRBV29-1 and TRBJ2-1; D gene uncertain. This CDR3 has 15 amino acids. The germline V gene has CDR1 SQVTM and CDR2 ANQGSEA. V lost 1 base and J lost 0, with 10 bases in between. CDR3 region: CSVEGTASSYNEQFF. As DNA, the CDR3 is TGCAGCGTTGAAGGGACCGCGAGCTCCTACAATGAGCAGTTCTTC.

This chain links TRBV6-5 with TRBJ2-1; tentative D call: TRBD2 (5 bases). This CDR3 region has 15 residues. The V gene lost 6 bases and the J gene lost 7 bases, with 19 bases spanning the gap. From germline, CDR1 is MNHEY and CDR2 SVGAGI. The CDR3 nucleotides are TGTGCCAGCAGCCCTGTCGTTCAGGAGGTTAATGAGCAGTTCTTC. Amino acid sequence: CASSPVVQEVNEQFF.

As to this clone: The same CDR3 also results from other DNA sequences found in this sample. The J gene is TRBJ2-2, the V gene TRBV29-1; D perhaps matches TRBD1 (6 bases). CDR1 SQVTM and CDR2 ANQGSEA come from the germline V gene. This CDR3 is 12 amino acids long. Trimming cost V 4 bases and J 8 bases, with 11 bases left between them. The CDR3 nucleotides read TGCAGCGTTGTCAGGGGTTCGGGGGAGCTGTTTTTT. The encoded protein is CSVVRGSGELFF.

The chain links TRBV28 to TRBJ2-7, with D perhaps given as TRBD1 or TRBD2 (6 bases each). CDR1 and CDR2 (germline): MDHEN, SYDVKM. This CDR3 spans 14 amino acids. Trimming shortened V by 3 bases and J by 7 bases, and 16 bases separated the two germline ends. In DNA form, the CDR3 reads TGTGCCAGCAGTTTGAGAGGTGGGGGGCGGGAGCAGTACTTC. Translating it yields CASSLRGGGREQYF.